This passage covers 8 T cell receptor beta chains from one sample sequenced in a study of cytomegalovirus exposure and HLA in healthy donors. PCR employed 60 Vbeta and 13 Jbeta primers. The table came from immunoSEQ multiplex PCR; TCRdb's copy has only in-frame clones and leaves some out. Here the sample spans about 90,000 clones, approximately 71% being singletons. Sequences were obtained from PBMCs. The receptor source for this set is a woman aged 18-30 years in good health and CMV-seropositive.

The CDR3 sequence is CASSHSPFDPQGVDYEQYF. CDR3 DNA: TGTGCCAGCAGCCATTCCCCCTTTGACCCACAGGGGGTGGATTACGAGCAGTACTTC. The chain carries TRBV4-2 and TRBJ2-7; TRBD1 matches at 8 bases. The germline V gene has CDR1 LGHNA and CDR2 YNFKEQ. Trimming at V came to 3 bases and at J to 4 bases, leaving 20 bases not matched to a gene. The CDR3 sequence is 19 residues long.

The chain uses TRBV7-2 and TRBJ1-2; 10 positions agree with TRBD1. This CDR3 contains 17 residues. J lost 0 bases, V lost 3 bases, and 7 bases had no gene match. Germline-derived CDR1 and CDR2 are SGHTA and FQGNSA. CDR3 nucleotide sequence: TGTGCCAGCAGCTTTAGACAGGGGGCTATTGCTAACTATGGCTACACCTTC. It codes for CASSFRQGAIANYGYTF.

The chain couples TRBV27 to TRBJ1-4; D may be TRBD1 (6 bases). The CDR3 length is 16 residues. V was shortened by 7 bases and J by 1 base, with 16 bases between the two germline ends. Germline CDR1 MNHEY, CDR2 SMNVEV (reference sequence). The CDR3 coding sequence is TGTGCCAGCACCCCCGGACAGCACCAAACTAATGAAAAACTGTTTTTT. Translating gives CASTPGQHQTNEKLFF.

V is TRBV5-1 and J is TRBJ2-1, with 10 bases identical to TRBD2. The CDR3 contains 16 residues. Germline trimming cut 0 bases from V and 7 bases from J; bases unmatched to any gene: 7. Germline assignment: CDR1 SGHRS and CDR2 YFSETQ. The CDR3 reads CASSLDGTSVWNEQFF. In DNA form, the CDR3 reads TGCGCCAGCAGCTTGGATGGGACTAGCGTGTGGAATGAGCAGTTCTTC.

V gene TRBV7-3 combines with J gene TRBJ2-3; 12 bases line up with TRBD2. V lost 5 bases and J lost 6; bases outside the gene matches: 3. CDR3 size: 14 residues. Germline V gene lookup returns CDR1 SGHTA and CDR2 FQGTGA. This CDR3 is CASSGGTSGDTQYF. CDR3 coding DNA: TGTGCCAGCAGCGGCGGGACTAGCGGGGATACGCAGTATTTT.

This clone was recorded a few times. The chain carries TRBV15 and TRBJ1-1; TRBD1 aligns across 7 bases. Germline-derived CDR1 and CDR2 are LNHNV and YYDKDF (reference sequence). V trimming: 0 bases; J trimming: 10 bases; junction bases outside the gene matches: 11. The CDR3 runs to 15 residues. The CDR3 DNA sequence: TGTGCCACCAGCAGAGATAAGACAGGGAATAGCGTAGCTTTCTTT. Encoded protein: CATSRDKTGNSVAFF.

This clone was detected a few times. The chain combines TRBV11-3 with TRBJ2-7, with a possible D match to TRBD2 (6 bases). Germline V gene lookup returns CDR1 SGHNT and CDR2 YENEEA. The germline V and J ends were trimmed by 5 bases and 7 bases, with 18 bases remaining between them. The CDR3 is 14 residues long. The CDR3 loop reads CASSEGTVGREQYF. DNA for the CDR3: TGTGCCAGCAGCGAAGGGACGGTTGGGAGGGAGCAGTACTTC.

V usage is TRBV7-9 and J usage is TRBJ1-5, with 9 bases matching TRBD1. The CDR3 covers 17 residues. Per germline, CDR1 SEHNR and CDR2 FQNEAQ (reference sequence). The V segment lost 1 base and the J segment 5 bases; nucleotides outside the gene matches: 9. CDR3 bases: TGTGCCAGCAGCTTAGAGGCTGGGACAGGGAGTTATCAGCCCCAGCATTTT. Translating it yields CASSLEAGTGSYQPQHF.